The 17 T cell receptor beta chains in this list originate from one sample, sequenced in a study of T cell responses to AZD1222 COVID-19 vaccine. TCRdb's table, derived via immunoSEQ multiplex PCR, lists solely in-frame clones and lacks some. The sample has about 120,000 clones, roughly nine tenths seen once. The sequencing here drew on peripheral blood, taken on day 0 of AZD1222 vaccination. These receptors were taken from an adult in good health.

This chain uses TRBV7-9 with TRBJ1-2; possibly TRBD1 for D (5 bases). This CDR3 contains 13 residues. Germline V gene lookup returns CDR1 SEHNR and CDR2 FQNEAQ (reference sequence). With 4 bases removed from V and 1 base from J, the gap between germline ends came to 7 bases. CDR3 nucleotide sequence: TGTGCCAGCAGCTCCGGGGGTAACTATGGCTACACCTTC. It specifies CASSSGGNYGYTF.

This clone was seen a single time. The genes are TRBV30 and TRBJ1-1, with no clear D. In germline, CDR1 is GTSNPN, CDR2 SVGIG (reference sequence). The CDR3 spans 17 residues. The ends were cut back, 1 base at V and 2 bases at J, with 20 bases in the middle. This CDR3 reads CAWSGTRHQLRNTEAFF. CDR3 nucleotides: TGTGCCTGGAGTGGCACACGGCACCAGCTGAGAAACACTGAAGCTTTCTTT.

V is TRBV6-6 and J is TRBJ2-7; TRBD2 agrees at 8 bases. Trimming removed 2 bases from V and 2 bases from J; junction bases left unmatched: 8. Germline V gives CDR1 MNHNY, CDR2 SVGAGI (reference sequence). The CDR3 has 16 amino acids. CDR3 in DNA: TGTGCCAGCAGTTACAGCGTTAGCGGGGCTCCCTACGAGCAGTACTTC. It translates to CASSYSVSGAPYEQYF.

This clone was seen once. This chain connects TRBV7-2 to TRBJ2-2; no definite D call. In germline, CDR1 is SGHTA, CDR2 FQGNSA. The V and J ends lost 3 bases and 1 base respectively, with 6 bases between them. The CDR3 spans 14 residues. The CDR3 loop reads CASSLVGNTGELFF. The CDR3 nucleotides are TGTGCCAGCAGCTTGGTGGGGAACACCGGGGAGCTGTTTTTT.

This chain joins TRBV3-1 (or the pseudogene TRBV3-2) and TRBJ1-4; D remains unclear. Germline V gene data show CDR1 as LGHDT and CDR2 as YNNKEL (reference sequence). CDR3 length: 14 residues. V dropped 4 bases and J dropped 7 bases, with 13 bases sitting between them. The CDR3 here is CASSPRLQLEKLFF. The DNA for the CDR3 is TGTGCCAGCAGCCCCCGTCTACAGCTTGAAAAACTGTTTTTT.

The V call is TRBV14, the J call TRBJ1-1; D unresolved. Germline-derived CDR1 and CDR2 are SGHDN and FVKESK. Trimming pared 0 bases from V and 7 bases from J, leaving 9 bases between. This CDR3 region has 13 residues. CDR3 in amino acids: CASSQDGGYEAFF. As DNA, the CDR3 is TGTGCCAGCAGCCAAGATGGCGGGTATGAAGCTTTCTTT.

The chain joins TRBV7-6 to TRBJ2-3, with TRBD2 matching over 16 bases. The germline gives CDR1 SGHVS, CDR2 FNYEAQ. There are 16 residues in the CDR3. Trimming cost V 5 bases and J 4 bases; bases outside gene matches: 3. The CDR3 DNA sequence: TGTGCCAGCAGCCCGGGACTAGCGGGGGGGCCAGATACGCAGTATTTT. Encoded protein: CASSPGLAGGPDTQYF. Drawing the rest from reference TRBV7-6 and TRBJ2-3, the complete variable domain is GAGVSQSPRYKVTKRGQDVALRCDPISGHVSLYWYRQALGQGPEFLTYFNYEAQQDKSGLPNDRFSAERPEGSISTLTIQRTEQRDSAMYRCASSPGLAGGPDTQYFGPGTRLTVL.

The CDR3 DNA follows: TGCGCCAGCAGCCCATTGGGCGGGGTCTCCTACAATGAGCAGTTCTTC. Its translation: CASSPLGGVSYNEQFF. The gene calls are TRBV5-1 and TRBJ2-1; possible D gene TRBD2, 6 bases. This CDR3 contains 16 residues. Germline loops: CDR1 SGHRS, CDR2 YFSETQ. Trimming took 4 bases from V and 0 from J, leaving 14 bases between them.

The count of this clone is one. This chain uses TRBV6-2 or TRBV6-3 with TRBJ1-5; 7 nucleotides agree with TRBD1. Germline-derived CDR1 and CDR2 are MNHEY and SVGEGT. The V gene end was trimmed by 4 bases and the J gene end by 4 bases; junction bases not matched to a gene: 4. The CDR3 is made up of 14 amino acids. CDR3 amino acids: CASSLTGINQPQHF. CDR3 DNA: TGTGCCAGCAGTTTGACAGGGATAAATCAGCCCCAGCATTTT.

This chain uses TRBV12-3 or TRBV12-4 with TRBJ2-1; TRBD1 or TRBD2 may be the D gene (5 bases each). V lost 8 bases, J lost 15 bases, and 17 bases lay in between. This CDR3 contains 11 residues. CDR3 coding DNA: TGTGCCAGCCAAGGGGACGGGGTTAGGTTCTTC. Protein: CASQGDGVRFF.

CDR3 bases: TGTGCCAGCGGCCCTAGGACAGGGGGCGCGGAGACCCAGTACTTC. This codes for CASGPRTGGAETQYF. The chain employs TRBV7-2 and TRBJ2-5, with 11 nucleotides matching TRBD1. The CDR3 extends over 15 amino acids. Trimming removed 8 bases from V and 5 bases from J; junction bases left unmatched: 10. The germline V gene encodes CDR1 SGHTA and CDR2 FQGNSA.

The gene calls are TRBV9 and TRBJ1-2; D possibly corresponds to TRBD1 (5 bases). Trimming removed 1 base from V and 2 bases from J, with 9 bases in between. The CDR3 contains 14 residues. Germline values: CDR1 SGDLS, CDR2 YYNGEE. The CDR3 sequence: CASSVWGGNYGYTF. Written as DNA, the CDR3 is TGTGCCAGCAGCGTATGGGGGGGAAACTATGGCTACACCTTC.

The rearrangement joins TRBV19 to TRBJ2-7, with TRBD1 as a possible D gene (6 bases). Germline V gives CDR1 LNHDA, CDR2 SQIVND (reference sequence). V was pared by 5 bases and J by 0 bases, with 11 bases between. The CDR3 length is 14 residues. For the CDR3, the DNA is TGTGCCAGTAGTCCTGGGACAAACTCCTACGAGCAGTACTTC. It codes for CASSPGTNSYEQYF.

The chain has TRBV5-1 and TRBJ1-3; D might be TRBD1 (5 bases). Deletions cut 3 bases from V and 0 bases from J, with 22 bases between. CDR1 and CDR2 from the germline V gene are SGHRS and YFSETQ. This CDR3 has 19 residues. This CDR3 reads CASSSQPPGWGSSGNTIYF. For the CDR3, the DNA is TGCGCCAGCAGCTCCCAACCGCCAGGATGGGGGAGCTCTGGAAACACCATATATTTT. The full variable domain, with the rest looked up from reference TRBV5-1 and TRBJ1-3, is KAGVTQTPRYLIKTRGQQVTLSCSPISGHRSVSWYQQTPGQGLQFLFEYFSETQRNKGNFPGRFSGRQFSNSRSEMNVSTLELGDSALYLCASSSQPPGWGSSGNTIYFGEGSWLTVV.

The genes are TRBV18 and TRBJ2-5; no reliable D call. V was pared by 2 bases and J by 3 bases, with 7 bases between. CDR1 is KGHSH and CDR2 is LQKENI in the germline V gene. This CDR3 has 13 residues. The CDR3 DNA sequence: TGTGCCAGCTCACCAGGGCTAGAAGAGACCCAGTACTTC. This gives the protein CASSPGLEETQYF.

CDR3 DNA: TGTGCCATCAACCAACCCGACAGGGTTGATGGCTACACCTTC. It translates to CAINQPDRVDGYTF. J is TRBJ1-2 and V is TRBV10-3; 7 bases match TRBD1. CDR3 length: 14 residues. Germline V gene data show CDR1 as ENHRY and CDR2 as SYGVKD. Trimming removed 7 bases from V and 6 bases from J; junction bases left unmatched: 11.

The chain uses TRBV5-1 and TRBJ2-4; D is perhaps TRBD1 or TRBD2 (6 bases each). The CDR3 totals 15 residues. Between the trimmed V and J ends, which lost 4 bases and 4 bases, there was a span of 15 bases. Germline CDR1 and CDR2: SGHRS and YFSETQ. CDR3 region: CASSPGGFSKNIQYF. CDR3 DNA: TGCGCCAGCAGCCCCGGGGGCTTTTCTAAAAACATTCAGTACTTC.